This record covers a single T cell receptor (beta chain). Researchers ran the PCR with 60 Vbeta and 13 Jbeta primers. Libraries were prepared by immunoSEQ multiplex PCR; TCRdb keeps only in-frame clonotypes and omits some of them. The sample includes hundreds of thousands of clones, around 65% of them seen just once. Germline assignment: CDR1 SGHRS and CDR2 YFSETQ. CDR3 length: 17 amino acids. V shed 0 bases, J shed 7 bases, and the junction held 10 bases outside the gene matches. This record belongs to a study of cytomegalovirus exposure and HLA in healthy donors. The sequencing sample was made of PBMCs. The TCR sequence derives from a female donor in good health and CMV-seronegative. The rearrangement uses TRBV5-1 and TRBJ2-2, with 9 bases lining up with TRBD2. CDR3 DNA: TGCGCCAGCAGCTTGGCCCTGGCTAGCGGGACGGGCGGGGAGCTGTTTTTT. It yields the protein CASSLALASGTGGELFF.